This T cell receptor beta chain was recorded in a study of blood T cell repertoires in COVID-19. The wider study: Samples taken during acute and convalescent COVID-19 were collected in the United States, Italy and Spain. From T cells, B-cell-depleted T cells, or PBMCs came the material, which was cDNA or gDNA.

Germline CDR1 SEHNR, CDR2 FQNEAQ (reference sequence). With V trimmed by 7 bases and J by 5 bases, 14 bases remained unmatched. This CDR3 region has 16 residues. Original data processing: Using reference gene primer amplification, nucleated cell counts were estimated. TCRdb's copy holds only in-frame clones and misses some; the assay was immunoSEQ multiplex PCR. The V and J calls and clone size were taken over from that table, and D and trimming were inferred from the DNA. The sample contains about 50,000 clones, over 75% of which appear only once. The sequence was obtained from a man in his 70s with active COVID-19. The sample consisted of peripheral blood. The chain carries TRBV7-9 and TRBJ2-3; TRBD2 aligns across 8 bases. For the CDR3, the DNA is TGTGCCAGCACCCTCCGGGGGGGGGCGCCTGTAGATACGCAGTATTTT. This sequence encodes CASTLRGGAPVDTQYF.